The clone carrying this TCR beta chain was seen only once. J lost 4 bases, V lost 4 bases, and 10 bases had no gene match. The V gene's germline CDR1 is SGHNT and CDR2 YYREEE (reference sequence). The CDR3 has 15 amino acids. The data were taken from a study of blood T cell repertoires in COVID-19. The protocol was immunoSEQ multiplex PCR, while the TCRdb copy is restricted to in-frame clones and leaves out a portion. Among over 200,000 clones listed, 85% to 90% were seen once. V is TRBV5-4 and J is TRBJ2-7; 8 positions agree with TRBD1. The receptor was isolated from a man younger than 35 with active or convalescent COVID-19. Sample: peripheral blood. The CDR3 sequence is CASSGRAGGPYEQYF. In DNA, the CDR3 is TGTGCCAGCAGCGGGCGGGCAGGGGGCCCGTACGAGCAGTACTTC.